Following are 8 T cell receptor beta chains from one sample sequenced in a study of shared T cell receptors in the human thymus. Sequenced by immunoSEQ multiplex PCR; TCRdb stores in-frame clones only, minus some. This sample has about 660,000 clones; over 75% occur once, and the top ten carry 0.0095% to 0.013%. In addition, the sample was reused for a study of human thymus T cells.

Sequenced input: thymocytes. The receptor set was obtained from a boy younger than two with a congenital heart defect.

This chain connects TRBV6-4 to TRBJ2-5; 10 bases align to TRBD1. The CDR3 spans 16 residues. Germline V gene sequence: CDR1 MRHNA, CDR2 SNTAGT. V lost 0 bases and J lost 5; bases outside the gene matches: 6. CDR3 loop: CASSDSETGGIETQYF. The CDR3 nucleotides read TGTGCCAGCAGTGACTCAGAGACAGGGGGCATCGAGACCCAGTACTTC.

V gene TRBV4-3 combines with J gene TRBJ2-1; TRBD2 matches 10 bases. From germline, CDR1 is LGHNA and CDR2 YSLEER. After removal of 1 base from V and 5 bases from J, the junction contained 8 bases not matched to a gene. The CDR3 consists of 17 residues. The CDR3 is CASSQGQRLAGDNEQFF. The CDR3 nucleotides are TGCGCCAGCAGCCAAGGCCAAAGGCTAGCGGGAGACAATGAGCAGTTCTTC.

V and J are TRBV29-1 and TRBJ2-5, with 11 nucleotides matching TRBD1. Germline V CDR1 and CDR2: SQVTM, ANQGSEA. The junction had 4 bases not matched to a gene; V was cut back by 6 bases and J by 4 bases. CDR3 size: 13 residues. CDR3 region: CSVIGTGGETQYF. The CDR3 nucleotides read TGCAGCGTCATCGGGACAGGGGGAGAGACCCAGTACTTC.

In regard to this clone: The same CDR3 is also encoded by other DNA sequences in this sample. The CDR3 sequence: CASSDRGSSYNEQFF. The CDR3 DNA is TGTGCCAGCAGTGATAGGGGCAGCTCCTACAATGAGCAGTTCTTC. This rearrangement joins TRBV6-1 to TRBJ2-1, with a weak D call TRBD1 (5 bases). Trimming cost V 3 bases and J 0 bases, with 9 bases left between them. Germline lookup yields CDR1 MNHNS and CDR2 SASEGT. This CDR3 region has 15 residues.

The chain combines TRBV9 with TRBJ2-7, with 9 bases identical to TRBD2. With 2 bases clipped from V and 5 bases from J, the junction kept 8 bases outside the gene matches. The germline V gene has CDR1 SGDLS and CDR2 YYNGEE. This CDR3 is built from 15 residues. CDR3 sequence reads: CASSVLAGVGNEQYF. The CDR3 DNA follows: TGTGCCAGCAGCGTCTTAGCGGGAGTAGGTAACGAGCAGTACTTC.

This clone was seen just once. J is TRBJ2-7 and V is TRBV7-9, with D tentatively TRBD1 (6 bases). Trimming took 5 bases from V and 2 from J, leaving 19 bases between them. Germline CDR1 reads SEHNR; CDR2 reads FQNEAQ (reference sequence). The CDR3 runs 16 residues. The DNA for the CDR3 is TGTGCCAGCAGCGACCGGACAGAACGATTCCCCTACGAGCAGTACTTC. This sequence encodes CASSDRTERFPYEQYF.

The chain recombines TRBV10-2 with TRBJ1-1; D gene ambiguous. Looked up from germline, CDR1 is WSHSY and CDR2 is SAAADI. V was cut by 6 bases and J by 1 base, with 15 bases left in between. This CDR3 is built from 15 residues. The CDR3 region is CASRSVPGRNTEAFF. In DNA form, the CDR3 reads TGCGCCAGCAGGTCAGTGCCGGGTAGGAACACTGAAGCTTTCTTT.

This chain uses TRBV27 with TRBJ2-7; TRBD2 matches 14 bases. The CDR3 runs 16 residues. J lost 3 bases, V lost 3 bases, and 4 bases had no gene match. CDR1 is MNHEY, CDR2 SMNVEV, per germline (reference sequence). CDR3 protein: CASSFLGLAGVYEQYF. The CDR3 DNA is TGTGCCAGCAGTTTCCTGGGACTAGCGGGAGTCTACGAGCAGTACTTC.